This passage covers 14 T cell receptor beta chains from one sample sequenced in a study of control samples from healthy donors and cancer patients. Assay: immunoSEQ multiplex PCR; the TCRdb copy retains only in-frame clones and omits some. The sample holds 170,000 or so clones; around 90% are singletons and the top ten take more than 1.3%. Sequencing used blood. These TCRs come from a woman aged 45-60 years in good health.

This chain connects TRBV7-6 to TRBJ2-1, with a tentative D call TRBD2 (6 bases). Germline assignment: CDR1 SGHVS and CDR2 FNYEAQ. The CDR3 is 15 residues long. Trimming pared 4 bases from V and 5 bases from J, leaving 15 bases between. CDR3 in DNA: TGTGCCAGCAGCTCCCCGAGGGGCGGGAACAATGAGCAGTTCTTC. Translating it yields CASSSPRGGNNEQFF.

The V and J genes are TRBV30 and TRBJ2-5, with D possibly matching TRBD1 (6 bases). The V gene lost 2 bases and the J gene lost 3 bases, with 10 bases spanning the gap. The CDR3 spans 13 residues. Germline CDR1 GTSNPN, CDR2 SVGIG (reference sequence). The CDR3 reads CAWSQGTKETQYF. The CDR3 DNA reads as TGTGCCTGGAGTCAGGGGACCAAAGAGACCCAGTACTTC.

The chain joins TRBV4-1 to TRBJ1-1; D unresolved. CDR3 length: 15 residues. V was clipped by 1 base and J by 0 bases, with 9 bases between them. Per the germline V gene, CDR1 is MGHRA and CDR2 is YSYEKL. The DNA for the CDR3 is TGCGCCAGCAGCCAAGGGGGATTCATGAACACTGAAGCTTTCTTT. Translated: CASSQGGFMNTEAFF.

This chain joins TRBV9 and TRBJ1-2; D ambiguous. V dropped 0 bases and J dropped 0 bases, with 9 bases sitting between them. Germline CDR1 reads SGDLS; CDR2 reads YYNGEE. CDR3 length equals 15 residues. The CDR3 nucleotides read TGTGCCAGCAGCGTAGCTTCCGATGCTAACTATGGCTACACCTTC. Protein sequence: CASSVASDANYGYTF.

This chain connects TRBV19 to TRBJ1-5; 10 nucleotides match TRBD1. This CDR3 comprises 16 residues. J was trimmed by 7 bases and V by 5 bases; bases with no gene match: 11. Germline CDR1 reads LNHDA; CDR2 reads SQIVND (reference sequence). CDR3 nucleotide sequence: TGTGCCAGTAGTGGCGCTTCCGGGACAGGGGCCCAGCCCCAGCATTTT. Protein: CASSGASGTGAQPQHF.

The V gene is TRBV20-1, the J gene TRBJ2-5; 13 bases map to TRBD2. The CDR3 runs to 14 residues. Germline loops: CDR1 DFQATT, CDR2 SNEGSKA (reference sequence). The V segment lost 3 bases and the J segment 4 bases; nucleotides outside the gene matches: 2. The CDR3 sequence is CSASRLAGGETQYF. In DNA form, the CDR3 reads TGCAGTGCTAGTCGACTAGCGGGAGGAGAGACCCAGTACTTC.

The chain couples TRBV28 to TRBJ1-2; 8 positions agree with TRBD1. The V gene's germline CDR1 is MDHEN and CDR2 SYDVKM. This CDR3 is built from 15 residues. Trimming cost V 4 bases and J 4 bases; bases outside gene matches: 8. For the CDR3, the DNA is TGTGCCAGCAGTTCTCAAGGACAGGGCATCTATGGCTACACCTTC. It encodes CASSSQGQGIYGYTF.

The gene calls are TRBV19 and TRBJ2-1, with TRBD2 identical over 9 bases. Looked up from germline, CDR1 is LNHDA and CDR2 is SQIVND (reference sequence). The CDR3 extends over 17 amino acids. With 4 bases clipped from V and 7 bases from J, the junction kept 14 bases outside the gene matches. CDR3: CASSKWMRGGQMNEQFF. CDR3 nucleotides: TGTGCCAGTAGTAAATGGATGCGGGGGGGCCAGATGAATGAGCAGTTCTTC.

The V gene is TRBV24-1, the J gene TRBJ2-1; D is ambiguous. The V and J ends lost 0 bases and 5 bases respectively, with 7 bases between them. Germline V gives CDR1 KGHDR, CDR2 SFDVKD. The length of the CDR3 is 14 residues. CDR3 region: CATSDLGTNNEQFF. CDR3 sequence (DNA): TGTGCCACCAGTGATTTGGGCACTAACAATGAGCAGTTCTTC.

The gene calls are TRBV6-5 and TRBJ2-5, with D possibly being TRBD1 or TRBD2 (5 bases each). Germline values: CDR1 MNHEY, CDR2 SVGAGI. The V end lost 5 bases, the J end lost 4 bases, and 14 bases lay between the germline ends. The CDR3 consists of 14 residues. The CDR3 coding sequence is TGTGCCAGCAGTCCTTCACCGGGGCCAGAGACCCAGTACTTC. It encodes CASSPSPGPETQYF.

The V call is TRBV27, the J call TRBJ1-6; D ambiguous. The germline CDR1 and CDR2 sequences are MNHEY and SMNVEV (reference sequence). The CDR3 contains 15 residues. Trimming stripped 6 bases from V and 5 bases from J, with 14 bases between. In DNA, the CDR3 is TGTGCCAGCAGGCAACTCCCAGGAAATAATTCACCCCTCCACTTT. This gives the protein CASRQLPGNNSPLHF.

This chain joins TRBV27 and TRBJ1-5; tentative D call: TRBD1 (5 bases). Germline CDR1 is MNHEY and CDR2 is SMNVEV (reference sequence). V lost 3 bases and J 3 bases, leaving 9 bases between the germline ends. This CDR3 has 14 amino acids. DNA for the CDR3: TGTGCCAGCAGTTTCCCGGGGCCCAATCAGCCCCAGCATTTT. Its translation: CASSFPGPNQPQHF.

In DNA form, the CDR3 reads TGTGCCTGGAGTAAAACCCTTCCAGATGGCTACACCTTC. Translation: CAWSKTLPDGYTF. The chain joins TRBV30 to TRBJ1-2; D not resolved. The CDR3 runs 13 residues. CDR1 is GTSNPN and CDR2 is SVGIG in the germline V gene (reference sequence). V was trimmed by 2 bases and J by 6 bases, leaving 13 bases between them.

On this clone: Other DNA sequences in this specimen translate into the identical CDR3. The CDR3 reads CASSRTGGRGAYEQYF. Here the CDR3 DNA reads TGCGCCAGCAGCCGGACAGGGGGTCGTGGGGCCTACGAGCAGTACTTC. The rearrangement uses TRBV5-1 and TRBJ2-7; 10 positions agree with TRBD1. The V segment lost 4 bases and the J segment 2 bases; nucleotides outside the gene matches: 9. CDR1 and CDR2 (germline): SGHRS, YFSETQ. This CDR3 is built from 16 residues.